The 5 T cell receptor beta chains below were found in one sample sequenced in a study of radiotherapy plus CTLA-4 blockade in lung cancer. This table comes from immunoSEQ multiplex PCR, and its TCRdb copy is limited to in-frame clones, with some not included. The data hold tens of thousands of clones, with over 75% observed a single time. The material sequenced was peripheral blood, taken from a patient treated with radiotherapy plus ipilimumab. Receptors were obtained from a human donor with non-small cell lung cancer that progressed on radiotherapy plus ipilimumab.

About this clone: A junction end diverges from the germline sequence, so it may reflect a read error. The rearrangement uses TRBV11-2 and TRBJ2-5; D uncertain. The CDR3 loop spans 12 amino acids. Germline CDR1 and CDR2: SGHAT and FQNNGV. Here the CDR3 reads CASSQGQESQYF. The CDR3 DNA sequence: TGTGCCAGCAGCCAAGGGCAAGAGAGCCAGTACTTC.

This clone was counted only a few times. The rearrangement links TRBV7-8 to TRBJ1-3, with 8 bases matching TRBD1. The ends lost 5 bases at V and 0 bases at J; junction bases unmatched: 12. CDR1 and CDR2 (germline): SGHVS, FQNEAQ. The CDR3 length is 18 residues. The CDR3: CASSPREQGVYSGNTIYF. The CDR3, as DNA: TGTGCCAGCAGCCCCCGGGAACAGGGGGTATACTCTGGAAACACCATATATTTT.

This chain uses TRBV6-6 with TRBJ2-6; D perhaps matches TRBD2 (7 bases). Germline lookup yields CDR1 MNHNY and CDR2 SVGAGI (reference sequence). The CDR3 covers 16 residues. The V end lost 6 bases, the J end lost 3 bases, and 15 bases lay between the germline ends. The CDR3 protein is CASSVTGGGGANVLTF. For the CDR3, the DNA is TGTGCCAGCAGCGTAACGGGGGGCGGTGGGGCCAACGTCCTGACTTTC.

The DNA for the CDR3 is TGTGCCAGCAGTGAGTCAGGAAGCGGTTTTAACCTTTACAATGAGCAGTTCTTC. Translated: CASSESGSGFNLYNEQFF. The J gene is TRBJ2-1, the V gene TRBV2; TRBD2 is a possible D gene (5 bases). V dropped 3 bases and J dropped 4 bases, with 22 bases sitting between them. CDR1 is SNHLY and CDR2 is FYNNEI in the germline V gene. The CDR3 has 18 residues. Full variable domain (missing parts from reference TRBV2 and TRBJ2-1): EPEVTQTPSHQVTQMGQEVILRCVPISNHLYFYWYRQILGQKVEFLVSFYNNEISEKSEIFDDQFSVERPDGSNFTLKIRSTKLEDSAMYFCASSESGSGFNLYNEQFFGPGTRLTVL.

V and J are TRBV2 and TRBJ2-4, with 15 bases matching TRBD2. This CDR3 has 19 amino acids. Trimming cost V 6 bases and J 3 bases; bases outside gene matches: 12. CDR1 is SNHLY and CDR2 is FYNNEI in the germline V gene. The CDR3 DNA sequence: TGTGCCAGCAGGCCACCGGGACTAGCGGGAGGTTGGGGCAAAAACATTCAGTACTTC. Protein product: CASRPPGLAGGWGKNIQYF. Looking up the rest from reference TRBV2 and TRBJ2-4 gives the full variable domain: EPEVTQTPSHQVTQMGQEVILRCVPISNHLYFYWYRQILGQKVEFLVSFYNNEISEKSEIFDDQFSVERPDGSNFTLKIRSTKLEDSAMYFCASRPPGLAGGWGKNIQYFGAGTRLSVL.